The 8 T cell receptor beta chains given below trace back to one sample, sequenced in a study of T cell responses to AZD1222 COVID-19 vaccine. Sequencing used immunoSEQ multiplex PCR; TCRdb keeps in-frame clones, though not all of them. The sample lists around 81,000 clones, roughly 80% occurring once. Sample: peripheral blood, taken on day 0 of AZD1222 vaccination. Receptors were obtained from an adult in good health.

This clone was counted a few times. V and J are TRBV29-1 and TRBJ2-1; 12 nucleotides match TRBD2. This CDR3 comprises 13 residues. The V gene end was trimmed by 7 bases and the J gene end by 6 bases; junction bases not matched to a gene: 4. CDR1 SQVTM and CDR2 ANQGSEA come from the germline V gene. The CDR3 nucleotides are TGCAGCGGACAACTAGCGGGAGGCAATGAGCAGTTCTTC. Its protein product is CSGQLAGGNEQFF.

The genes are TRBV29-1 and TRBJ1-1; D not certain. CDR3 length equals 14 residues. Germline CDR1 is SQVTM and CDR2 is ANQGSEA. Trimming removed 6 bases from V and 1 base from J, with 15 bases in between. This chain's CDR3 is CSVNNPTGNTEAFF. DNA for the CDR3: TGCAGCGTAAACAACCCCACGGGGAACACTGAAGCTTTCTTT.

This chain uses TRBV5-4 with TRBJ2-4, with D unclear. This CDR3 contains 13 residues. CDR1 SGHNT and CDR2 YYREEE come from the germline V gene (reference sequence). V was trimmed by 0 bases and J by 5 bases, leaving 6 bases between them. DNA of the CDR3: TGTGCCAGCAGCTTGGTTGGAGAAAACATTCAGTACTTC. Its protein is CASSLVGENIQYF.

The rearrangement links TRBV27 to TRBJ2-1, with D perhaps being TRBD1 or TRBD2 (6 bases each). Germline assignment: CDR1 MNHEY and CDR2 SMNVEV (reference sequence). The CDR3 runs to 16 residues. Trimming shortened V by 4 bases and J by 2 bases, and 15 bases separated the two germline ends. CDR3 bases: TGTGCCAGCAGTTCCCCGGTGGGGGGCGCCTACAATGAGCAGTTCTTC. Protein product: CASSSPVGGAYNEQFF.

The chain employs TRBV9 and TRBJ2-3; 10 bases map to TRBD2. The junction had 8 bases not matched to a gene; V was cut back by 3 bases and J by 4 bases. The V gene's germline CDR1 is SGDLS and CDR2 YYNGEE. CDR3 length equals 16 residues. The CDR3: CASSAGSGGASDTQYF. CDR3 sequence (DNA): TGTGCCAGCAGCGCGGGCAGCGGGGGGGCCTCAGATACGCAGTATTTT.

The chain has TRBV7-2 and TRBJ2-1, with unresolved D. Trimming took off 7 bases at V and 1 base at J, with 11 bases between the two ends. Germline V gene sequence: CDR1 SGHTA, CDR2 FQGNSA. The CDR3 covers 14 residues. The DNA for the CDR3 is TGTGCCAGCACAAAGGCTGGGTCCTACAATGAGCAGTTCTTC. As protein: CASTKAGSYNEQFF.

The chain has TRBV6-1 and TRBJ1-6; the match to TRBD1 covers 7 bases. The CDR3 length is 15 residues. V gave up 2 bases and J gave up 6 bases; unmatched junction bases: 4. Germline CDR1 is MNHNS and CDR2 is SASEGT. CDR3 sequence reads: CASSERGGGNSPLHF. DNA for the CDR3: TGTGCCAGCAGTGAAAGAGGGGGCGGTAATTCACCCCTCCACTTT.

The chain carries TRBV4-3 and TRBJ1-3, with 9 bases matching TRBD1. The junction had 8 bases not matched to a gene; V was cut back by 3 bases and J by 8 bases. CDR3 size: 15 residues. Looked up from germline, CDR1 is LGHNA and CDR2 is YSLEER. CDR3 region: CASSHATGGSDTIYF. CDR3 DNA: TGCGCCAGCAGCCATGCGACAGGGGGATCGGACACCATATATTTT.